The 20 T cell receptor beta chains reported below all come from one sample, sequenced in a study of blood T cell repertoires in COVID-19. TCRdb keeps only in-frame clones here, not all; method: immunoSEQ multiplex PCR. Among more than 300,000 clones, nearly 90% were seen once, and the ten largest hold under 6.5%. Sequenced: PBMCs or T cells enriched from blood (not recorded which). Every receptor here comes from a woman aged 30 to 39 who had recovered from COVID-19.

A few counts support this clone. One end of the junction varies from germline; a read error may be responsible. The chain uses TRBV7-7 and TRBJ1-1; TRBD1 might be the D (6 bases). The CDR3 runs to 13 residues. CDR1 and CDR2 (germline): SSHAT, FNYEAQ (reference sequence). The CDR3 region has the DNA TGTGCTAGCAGCTTAGCGATGGGGGCTCAAGCTTTCTTT. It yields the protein CASSLAMGAQAFF. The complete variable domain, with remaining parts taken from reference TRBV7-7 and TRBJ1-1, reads GAGVSQSPRYKVTKRGQDVTLRCDPISSHATLYWYQQALGQGPEFLTYFNYEAQPDKSGLPSDRFSAERPEGSISTLTIQRTEQRDSAMYRCASSLAMGAQAFFGQGTRLTVV.

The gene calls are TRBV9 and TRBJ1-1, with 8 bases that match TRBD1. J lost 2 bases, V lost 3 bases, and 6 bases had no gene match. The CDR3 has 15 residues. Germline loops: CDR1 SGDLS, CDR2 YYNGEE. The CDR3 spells CASSDPGGPNTEAFF. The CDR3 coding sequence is TGTGCCAGCAGCGACCCAGGGGGCCCAAACACTGAAGCTTTCTTT. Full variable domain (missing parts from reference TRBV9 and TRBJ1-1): DSGVTQTPKHLITATGQRVTLRCSPRSGDLSVYWYQQSLDQGLQFLIQYYNGEERAKGNILERFSAQQFPDLHSELNLSSLELGDSALYFCASSDPGGPNTEAFFGQGTRLTVV.

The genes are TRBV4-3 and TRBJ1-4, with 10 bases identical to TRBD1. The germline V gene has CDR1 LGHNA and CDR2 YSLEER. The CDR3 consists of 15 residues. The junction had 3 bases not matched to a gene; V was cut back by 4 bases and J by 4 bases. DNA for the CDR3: TGCGCCAGCAGCCTAAGGACAGGGGGTAATGAAAAACTGTTTTTT. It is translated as CASSLRTGGNEKLFF.

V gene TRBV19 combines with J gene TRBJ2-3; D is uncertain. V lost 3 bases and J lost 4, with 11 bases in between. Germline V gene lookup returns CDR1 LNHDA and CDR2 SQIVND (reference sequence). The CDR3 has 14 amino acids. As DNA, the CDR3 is TGTGCCAGTAGTATTACCCCAAGAGCAGATACGCAGTATTTT. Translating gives CASSITPRADTQYF.

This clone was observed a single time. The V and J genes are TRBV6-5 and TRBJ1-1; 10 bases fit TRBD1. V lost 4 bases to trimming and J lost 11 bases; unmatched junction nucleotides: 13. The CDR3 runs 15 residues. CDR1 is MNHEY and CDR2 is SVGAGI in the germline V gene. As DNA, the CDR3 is TGTGCCAGCAGTTCCTTGGACAGGGGGGCCTTGAGGGCTTTCTTT. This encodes CASSSLDRGALRAFF.

In nucleotides, the CDR3 is TGCGCCAGCAGTGAGTCGAGTCTTGGGCTAGCGGGGGGCAATGAGCAGTTCTTC. Residues: CASSESSLGLAGGNEQFF. The chain has TRBV10-1 and TRBJ2-1; 11 bases map to TRBD2. V gave up 0 bases and J gave up 6 bases; unmatched junction bases: 10. The CDR3 is 18 amino acids. Germline CDR1 WNHNN, CDR2 SYGVQD (reference sequence).

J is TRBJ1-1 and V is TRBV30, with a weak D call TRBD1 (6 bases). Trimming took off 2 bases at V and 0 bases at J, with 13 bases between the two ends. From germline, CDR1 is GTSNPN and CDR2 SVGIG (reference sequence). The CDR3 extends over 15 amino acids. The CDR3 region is CAWSHIDRMNTEAFF. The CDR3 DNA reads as TGTGCCTGGAGTCATATTGACAGGATGAACACTGAAGCTTTCTTT.

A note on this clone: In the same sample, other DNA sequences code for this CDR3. CDR3 residues: CASSVGGYGYTF. In nucleotides, the CDR3 is TGTGCCAGCAGTGTAGGCGGCTATGGCTACACCTTC. V usage is TRBV25-1 and J usage is TRBJ1-2; D call uncertain. The CDR3 contains 12 residues. Trimming removed 4 bases at V and 4 bases at J, with 7 bases between. The germline V gene has CDR1 MGHDK and CDR2 SYGVNS.

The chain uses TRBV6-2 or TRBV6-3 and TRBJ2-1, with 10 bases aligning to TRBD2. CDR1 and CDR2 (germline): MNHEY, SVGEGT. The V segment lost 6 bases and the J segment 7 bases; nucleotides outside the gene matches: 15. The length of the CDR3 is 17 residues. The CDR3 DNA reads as TGTGCCAGCAGCCCCCGGCTAGCGGGGGCCCCGGGTAATGAGCAGTTCTTC. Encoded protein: CASSPRLAGAPGNEQFF.

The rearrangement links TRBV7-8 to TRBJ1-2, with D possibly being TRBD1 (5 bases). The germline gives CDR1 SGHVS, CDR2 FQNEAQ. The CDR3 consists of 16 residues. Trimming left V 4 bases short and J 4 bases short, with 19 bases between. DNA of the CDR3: TGTGCCAGCAGCTCGTTCGGGGGGAGATCGCCCTATGGCTACACCTTC. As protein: CASSSFGGRSPYGYTF.

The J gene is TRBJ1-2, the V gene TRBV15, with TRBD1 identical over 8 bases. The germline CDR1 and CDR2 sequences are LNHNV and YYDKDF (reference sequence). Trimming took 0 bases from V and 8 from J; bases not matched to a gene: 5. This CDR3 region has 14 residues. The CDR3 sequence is CATSRDQGAGGYTF. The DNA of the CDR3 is TGTGCCACCAGCAGAGATCAGGGGGCTGGCGGCTACACCTTC.

CDR3 residues: CASSQSGQGNQPQHF. CDR3 nucleotides: TGTGCCAGTAGCCAATCAGGACAGGGAAATCAGCCCCAGCATTTT. The chain links TRBV19 to TRBJ1-5; 8 positions match TRBD1. Trimming took 6 bases from V and 4 from J; bases not matched to a gene: 8. This CDR3 spans 15 amino acids. Germline assignment: CDR1 LNHDA and CDR2 SQIVND (reference sequence).

In DNA form, the CDR3 reads TGTGCCAGCAGCCCCCTGGACAGAGCCTCCTACAATGAGCAGTTCTTC. Its protein product is CASSPLDRASYNEQFF. V and J are TRBV14 and TRBJ2-1, with D possibly TRBD1 on 6 matching bases. The CDR3 sequence is 16 residues long. The germline V and J ends were trimmed by 4 bases and 0 bases, with 13 bases remaining between them. Germline V gives CDR1 SGHDN, CDR2 FVKESK.

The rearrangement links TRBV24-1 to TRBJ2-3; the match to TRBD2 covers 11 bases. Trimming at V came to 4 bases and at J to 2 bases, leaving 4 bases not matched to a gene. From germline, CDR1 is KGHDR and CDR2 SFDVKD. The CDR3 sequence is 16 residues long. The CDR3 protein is CATSDGTSGNTDTQYF. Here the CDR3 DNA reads TGTGCCACCAGTGACGGGACTAGCGGCAACACAGATACGCAGTATTTT.

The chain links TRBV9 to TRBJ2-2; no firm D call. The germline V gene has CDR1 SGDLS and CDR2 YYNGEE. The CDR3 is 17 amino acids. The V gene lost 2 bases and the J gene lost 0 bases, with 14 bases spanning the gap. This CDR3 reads CASSVPPAGANTGELFF. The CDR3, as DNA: TGTGCCAGCAGCGTCCCCCCCGCAGGCGCGAACACCGGGGAGCTGTTTTTT.

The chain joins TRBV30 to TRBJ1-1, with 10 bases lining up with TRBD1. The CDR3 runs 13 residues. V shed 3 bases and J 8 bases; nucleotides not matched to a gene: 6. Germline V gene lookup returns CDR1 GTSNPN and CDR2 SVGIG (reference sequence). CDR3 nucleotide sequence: TGTGCCTGGAGCCCGGGACAGGGGACAGAAGCTTTCTTT. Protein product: CAWSPGQGTEAFF. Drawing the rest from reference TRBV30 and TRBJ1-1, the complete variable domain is SQTIHQWPATLVQPVGSPLSLECTVEGTSNPNLYWYRQAAGRGLQLLFYSVGIGQISSEVPQNLSASRPQDRQFILSSKKLLLSDSGFYLCAWSPGQGTEAFFGQGTRLTVV.

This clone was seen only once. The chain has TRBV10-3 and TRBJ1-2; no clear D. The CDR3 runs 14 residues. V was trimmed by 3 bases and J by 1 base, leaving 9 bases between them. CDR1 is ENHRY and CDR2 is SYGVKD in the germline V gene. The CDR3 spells CAISDSRNNYGYTF. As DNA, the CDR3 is TGTGCCATCAGTGACTCCAGGAATAACTATGGCTACACCTTC.

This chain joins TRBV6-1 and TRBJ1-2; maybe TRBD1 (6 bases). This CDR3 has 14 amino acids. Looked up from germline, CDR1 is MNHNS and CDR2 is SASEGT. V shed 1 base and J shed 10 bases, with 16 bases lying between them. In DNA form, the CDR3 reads TGTGCCAGCAGTGAAGGGGGGGGCCTTCGTGACTACACCTTC. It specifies CASSEGGGLRDYTF.

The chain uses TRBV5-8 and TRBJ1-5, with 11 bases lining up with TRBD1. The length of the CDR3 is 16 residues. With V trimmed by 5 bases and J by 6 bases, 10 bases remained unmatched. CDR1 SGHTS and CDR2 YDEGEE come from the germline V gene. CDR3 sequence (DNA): TGTGCCAGCAGACCCCGGGACAGGGGGTTAGGTCAGCCCCAGCATTTT. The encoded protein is CASRPRDRGLGQPQHF.

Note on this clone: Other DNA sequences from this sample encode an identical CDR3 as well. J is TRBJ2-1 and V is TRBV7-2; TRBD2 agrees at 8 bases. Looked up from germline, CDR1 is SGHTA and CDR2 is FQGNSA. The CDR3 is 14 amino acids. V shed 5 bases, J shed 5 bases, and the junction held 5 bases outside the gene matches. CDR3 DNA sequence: TGTGCCAGCAGCCCGGGGGGGGGTCACAATGAGCAGTTCTTC. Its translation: CASSPGGGHNEQFF.